These 21 T cell receptor beta chains were sequenced from one sample in a study of blood T cell repertoires in COVID-19 (dated by TCRdb to the early 2020s). The library came from the immunoSEQ multiplex PCR assay. The source is immuneACCESS, and TCRdb retained only in-frame sequences with V and J called. Part of the clones is not carried over; for the studies checked, unresolved V genes explain less than half of this, and the remainder is unexplained. In all, the sample holds approximately 150,000 clones, and 84% of those were seen once. Roughly 3.4% of the sample lies in the top ten. The sample taken for sequencing was PBMCs or T cells enriched from blood (not recorded which). These receptors all stem from a woman aged 45-65 years with acute COVID-19.

This clone was detected only a few times. This CDR3 is CASSIGLAGTYNEQFF. CDR3 bases: TGTGCCAGTAGTATAGGGCTAGCGGGCACCTACAATGAGCAGTTCTTC. The rearrangement joins TRBV19 to TRBJ2-1, with 8 bases lining up with TRBD2. Germline V gene lookup returns CDR1 LNHDA and CDR2 SQIVND (reference sequence). V shed 1 base, J shed 2 bases, and the junction held 4 bases outside the gene matches. This CDR3 region has 16 residues.

The chain carries TRBV30 and TRBJ2-6; TRBD2 aligns across 13 bases. Trimming at V came to 7 bases and at J to 1 base, leaving 16 bases not matched to a gene. Per germline, CDR1 GTSNPN and CDR2 SVGIG (reference sequence). The CDR3 totals 20 residues. CDR3 in amino acids: CASLATSGRVQSSGANVLTF. The CDR3 bases are TGTGCCTCCCTTGCAACTAGCGGGAGGGTCCAATCGTCTGGGGCCAACGTCCTGACTTTC.

This chain links TRBV6-5 with TRBJ2-3; a possible D gene is TRBD2 (5 bases). CDR1 is MNHEY, CDR2 SVGAGI, per germline. The CDR3 extends over 11 amino acids. Trimming removed 10 bases from V and 5 bases from J, with 10 bases in between. The CDR3: CAIRSGDTQYF. Here the CDR3 DNA reads TGTGCCATAAGGAGCGGAGATACGCAGTATTTT.

The chain combines TRBV5-6 with TRBJ1-3; D is uncertain. This CDR3 is 16 amino acids long. Looked up from germline, CDR1 is SGHDT and CDR2 is YYEEEE. V dropped 4 bases and J dropped 0 bases, with 14 bases sitting between them. The CDR3 sequence: CASSLQVPHSGNTIYF. The DNA for the CDR3 is TGTGCCAGCAGCCTGCAGGTTCCACACTCTGGAAACACCATATATTTT.

This chain links TRBV7-9 with TRBJ2-1; 9 nucleotides align to TRBD2. CDR1 and CDR2 from the germline V gene are SEHNR and FQNEAQ (reference sequence). The CDR3 is made up of 16 amino acids. The J segment lost 0 bases and the V segment lost 2 bases, leaving 2 bases of the junction unmatched. DNA of the CDR3: TGTGCCAGCAGCTTAAGACTAGCGGTCTCCTACAATGAGCAGTTCTTC. Protein product: CASSLRLAVSYNEQFF.

The rearrangement joins TRBV7-2 to TRBJ2-7; the D gene is possibly TRBD2 (6 bases). Germline-derived CDR1 and CDR2 are SGHTA and FQGNSA. The V gene lost 5 bases and the J gene lost 0 bases, with 11 bases spanning the gap. The CDR3 extends over 14 amino acids. The DNA of the CDR3 is TGTGCCAGCAGCGTAGGAGGGATCTCCTACGAGCAGTACTTC. It specifies CASSVGGISYEQYF.

The rearrangement uses TRBV27 and TRBJ2-1; 10 nucleotides match TRBD2. Losses at the gene ends were 5 bases for V and 8 bases for J; bases not matched to a gene: 9. Germline loops: CDR1 MNHEY, CDR2 SMNVEV (reference sequence). The CDR3 is 15 residues long. CDR3 in amino acids: CASSPRLAGTDEQFF. The CDR3 DNA is TGTGCCAGCAGTCCACGACTAGCGGGTACCGATGAGCAGTTCTTC.

This clone was counted once. The chain combines TRBV19 with TRBJ1-3, with a tentative D call TRBD1 (5 bases). Trimming removed 9 bases at V and 4 bases at J, with 16 bases between. The CDR3 is made up of 14 amino acids. Germline V CDR1 and CDR2: LNHDA, SQIVND (reference sequence). DNA for the CDR3: TGTGCCAGCTGCGACAGTTCCCGAGGAAACACCATATATTTT. As protein: CASCDSSRGNTIYF.

This chain joins TRBV11-2 and TRBJ2-7; D uncertain. The CDR3 spans 14 residues. The ends were cut back, 3 bases at V and 2 bases at J, with 11 bases in the middle. Germline CDR1 is SGHAT and CDR2 is FQNNGV. The CDR3 region is CASSFGTATYEQYF. The DNA of the CDR3 is TGTGCCAGCAGCTTTGGTACAGCCACCTACGAGCAGTACTTC.

This clone appeared a single time. The chain combines TRBV9 with TRBJ2-7, with D possibly matching TRBD2 (6 bases). The CDR3 extends over 15 amino acids. Germline CDR1 SGDLS, CDR2 YYNGEE. V shed 3 bases and J shed 4 bases, with 17 bases lying between them. CDR3 nucleotides: TGTGCCAGCAGCGGACAAGCGGTAGGGAGGTACGAGCAGTACTTC. Translation: CASSGQAVGRYEQYF.

CDR3 sequence: CASSELAGTMNTGELFF. CDR3 in DNA: TGTGCCAGCAGTGAGCTAGCGGGAACAATGAACACCGGGGAGCTGTTTTTT. The V call is TRBV6-4, the J call TRBJ2-2; the match to TRBD2 covers 9 bases. Trimming removed 3 bases from V and 1 base from J; junction bases left unmatched: 6. There are 17 residues in the CDR3. Germline assignment: CDR1 MRHNA and CDR2 SNTAGT.

The chain recombines TRBV7-2 with TRBJ2-2; 10 nucleotides agree with TRBD2. The J segment lost 4 bases and the V segment lost 5 bases, leaving 4 bases of the junction unmatched. The germline CDR1 and CDR2 sequences are SGHTA and FQGNSA. CDR3 length equals 15 residues. The CDR3 region is CASSPGTSATGELFF. CDR3 in DNA: TGTGCCAGCAGCCCTGGGACTAGCGCCACCGGGGAGCTGTTTTTT.

This chain links TRBV27 with TRBJ2-3; possibly TRBD1 for D (6 bases). Germline-derived CDR1 and CDR2 are MNHEY and SMNVEV (reference sequence). CDR3 length equals 18 residues. Trimming pared 0 bases from V and 3 bases from J, leaving 19 bases between. CDR3 protein: CASSLSAPVGAVTDTQYF. In DNA, the CDR3 is TGTGCCAGCAGTTTATCGGCCCCGGTGGGGGCAGTGACAGATACGCAGTATTTT.

The chain employs TRBV28 and TRBJ1-1, with a weak D call TRBD1 (5 bases). In germline, CDR1 is MDHEN, CDR2 SYDVKM. The CDR3 totals 16 residues. V lost 5 bases to trimming and J lost 0 bases, with 16 bases between them. The CDR3 nucleotides read TGTGCCAGCAGTCCTAGACAGCCTTACATGAACACTGAAGCTTTCTTT. Protein sequence: CASSPRQPYMNTEAFF. Supplemented by reference TRBV28 and TRBJ1-1, the full variable domain reads DVKVTQSSRYLVKRTGEKVFLECVQDMDHENMFWYRQDPGLGLRLIYFSYDVKMKEKGDIPEGYSVSREKKERFSLILESASTNQTSMYLCASSPRQPYMNTEAFFGQGTRLTVV.

The chain has TRBV9 and TRBJ1-1; TRBD1 agrees at 7 bases. The CDR3 loop spans 16 amino acids. V was pared by 3 bases and J by 0 bases, with 8 bases of the junction left unmatched. Looked up from germline, CDR1 is SGDLS and CDR2 is YYNGEE. CDR3 loop: CASSAQTGIMNTEAFF. In nucleotides, the CDR3 is TGTGCCAGCAGCGCTCAGACAGGGATCATGAACACTGAAGCTTTCTTT.

The genes are TRBV7-2 and TRBJ2-1; D might be TRBD2 (5 bases). This CDR3 spans 13 amino acids. V dropped 5 bases and J dropped 4 bases, with 9 bases sitting between them. Germline V lookup: CDR1 SGHTA, CDR2 FQGNSA. Here the CDR3 reads CASSVDFYNEQFF. The CDR3, as DNA: TGTGCCAGCAGCGTGGACTTTTACAATGAGCAGTTCTTC.

This rearrangement joins TRBV5-1 to TRBJ2-2; D is unclear. The CDR3 is 13 residues long. Trimming stripped 1 base from V and 5 bases from J, with 6 bases between. The germline V gene has CDR1 SGHRS and CDR2 YFSETQ. The CDR3: CASSLSSTGELFF. The CDR3, as DNA: TGCGCCAGCAGCTTGTCTAGTACCGGGGAGCTGTTTTTT.

This clone appeared a few times. The V call is TRBV3-1 (or the pseudogene TRBV3-2), the J call TRBJ1-5; D remains ambiguous. Germline V lookup: CDR1 LGHDT, CDR2 YNNKEL (reference sequence). V was trimmed by 5 bases and J by 3 bases, leaving 11 bases between them. This CDR3 is built from 14 residues. CDR3 sequence (DNA): TGTGCCAGCAGCTACAGTGGCGACAATCAGCCCCAGCATTTT. This translates into CASSYSGDNQPQHF.

CDR3 DNA: TGCAGTGCTAGTGACGGGGGGGGAGAGGAGACCCAGTACTTC. Its translation: CSASDGGGEETQYF. The chain has TRBV20-1 and TRBJ2-5; 8 positions match TRBD2. The V gene end was trimmed by 3 bases and the J gene end by 5 bases; junction bases not matched to a gene: 8. The CDR3 contains 14 residues. The germline V gene encodes CDR1 DFQATT and CDR2 SNEGSKA (reference sequence).

The V and J genes are TRBV9 and TRBJ1-2, with D possibly TRBD1 on 5 matching bases. The V and J ends lost 4 bases and 5 bases respectively, with 18 bases between them. CDR1 is SGDLS, CDR2 YYNGEE, per germline. CDR3 length: 15 amino acids. This CDR3 reads CASSQTAGDFYGYTF. In nucleotides, the CDR3 is TGTGCCAGCAGCCAAACGGCTGGGGACTTTTATGGCTACACCTTC.

A single count supports this clone. The CDR3 DNA reads TGCGCCAGCAGCCTCAAACTAGCGGCAGCCTACGAGCAGTACTTC. It codes for CASSLKLAAAYEQYF. The chain couples TRBV4-3 to TRBJ2-7, with 8 positions matching TRBD2. Per the germline V gene, CDR1 is LGHNA and CDR2 is YSLEER. V was clipped by 4 bases and J by 2 bases; unmatched bases: 7. The CDR3 length is 15 residues.